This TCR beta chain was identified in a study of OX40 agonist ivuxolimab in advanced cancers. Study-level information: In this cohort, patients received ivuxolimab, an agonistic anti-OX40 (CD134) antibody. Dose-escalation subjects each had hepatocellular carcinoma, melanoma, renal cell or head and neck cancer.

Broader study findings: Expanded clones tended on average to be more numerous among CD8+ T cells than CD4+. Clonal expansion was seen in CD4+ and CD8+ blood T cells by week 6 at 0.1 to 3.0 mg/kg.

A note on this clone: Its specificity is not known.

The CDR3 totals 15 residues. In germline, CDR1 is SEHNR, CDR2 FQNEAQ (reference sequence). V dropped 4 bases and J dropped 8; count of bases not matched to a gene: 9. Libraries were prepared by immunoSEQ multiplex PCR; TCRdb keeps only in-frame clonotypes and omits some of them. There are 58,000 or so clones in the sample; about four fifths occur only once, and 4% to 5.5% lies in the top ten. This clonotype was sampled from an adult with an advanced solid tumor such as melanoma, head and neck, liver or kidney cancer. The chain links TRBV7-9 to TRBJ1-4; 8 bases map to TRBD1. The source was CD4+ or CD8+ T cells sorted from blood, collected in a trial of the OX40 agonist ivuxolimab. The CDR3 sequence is CASSYPGTGGEKLFF. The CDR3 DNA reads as TGTGCCAGCAGCTACCCCGGGACAGGTGGCGAAAAACTGTTTTTT.